What follows are 8 T cell receptor beta chains derived from one specimen sequenced in a study of vaccination and CD4 T cells after COVID-19. This sample's treatment: approximately 10-day PBMC culture with coronavirus spike peptide pools or control peptides (ViraFEST assay). Their antigens remain unidentified. The Oncomine TCR Beta short-read assay was applied to DNA of cultured CD4+ T cells. One entry per CDR3 protein, called by TCRdb with MiXCR from the PCR reads. The table has some 21,000 distinct CDR3 sequences, approximately 50% seen once. Source: CD4+ T cells from blood, cultured in vitro, taken before SARS-CoV-2 vaccination. All receptors derive from a human donor who had recovered from COVID-19.

This clonotype was picked up a small number of times. The chain carries TRBV7-9 and TRBJ1-2; D gene ambiguous. CDR1 is SEHNR, CDR2 FQNEAQ, per germline (reference sequence). CDR3 length equals 13 residues. V was cut by 1 base and J by 6 bases, with 9 bases left in between. As DNA, the CDR3 is TGTGCCAGCAGCTTAGAGGCGGGGAATGGCTACACCTTC. Its protein product is CASSLEAGNGYTF.

This chain joins TRBV19 and TRBJ2-2; D not certain. V lost 7 bases and J lost 2, with 8 bases in between. CDR3 length equals 13 residues. Germline V gives CDR1 LNHDA, CDR2 SQIVND (reference sequence). Written as DNA, the CDR3 is TGTGCCAGTAAGAGCCTCAACACCGGGGAGCTGTTTTTT. Protein product: CASKSLNTGELFF.

The J gene is TRBJ1-2, the V gene TRBV6-1; the D is unclear. CDR1 MNHNS and CDR2 SASEGT come from the germline V gene. The CDR3 spans 13 residues. V was pared by 6 bases and J by 12 bases, with 20 bases between. The CDR3 here is CASRRGRPQPDTF. The CDR3 region has the DNA TGTGCCAGCAGACGAGGGAGGCCCCAGCCTGACACCTTC.

J is TRBJ1-1 and V is TRBV15; no clear D. The CDR3 has 13 residues. Per the germline V gene, CDR1 is LNHNV and CDR2 is YYDKDF (reference sequence). Trimming took 0 bases from V and 7 from J, leaving 9 bases between them. Here the CDR3 DNA reads TGTGCCACCAGCAGAGATACAGAGGGTGAAGCTTTCTTT. Amino acids: CATSRDTEGEAFF.

This chain joins TRBV6-1 and TRBJ1-2; 8 positions match TRBD1. Germline V gene lookup returns CDR1 MNHNS and CDR2 SASEGT. The CDR3 is 13 amino acids. V lost 5 bases to trimming and J lost 8 bases; unmatched junction nucleotides: 7. DNA of the CDR3: TGTGCCAGCAGTAGCCACAGGGGGTCGGGCTACACCTTC. Protein product: CASSSHRGSGYTF.

This clonotype appeared a few times. CDR3 coding DNA: TGCAGTGCTAGAGACAGAACTAAGAACACCGGGGAGCTGTTTTTT. This codes for CSARDRTKNTGELFF. The rearrangement uses TRBV20-1 and TRBJ2-2, with D hard to call. This CDR3 spans 15 amino acids. CDR1 DFQATT and CDR2 SNEGSKA come from the germline V gene (reference sequence). V was shortened by 0 bases and J by 1 base, with 9 bases between the two germline ends.

The rearrangement links TRBV19 to TRBJ1-3; TRBD1 matches at 7 bases. Germline assignment: CDR1 LNHDA and CDR2 SQIVND (reference sequence). The ends lost 4 bases at V and 5 bases at J; junction bases unmatched: 5. The CDR3 loop spans 14 amino acids. The CDR3 DNA follows: TGTGCCAGTAGTACGGACAGGAGGCGAAACACCATATATTTT. Translating it yields CASSTDRRRNTIYF. The variable domain in full, completed from reference TRBV19 and TRBJ1-3, reads DGGITQSPKYLFRKEGQNVTLSCEQNLNHDAMYWYRQDPGQGLRLIYYSQIVNDFQKGDIAEGYSVSREKKESFPLTVTSAQKNPTAFYLCASSTDRRRNTIYFGEGSWLTVV.

The CDR3 coding sequence is TGTGCCAGCAGCCGTGAGGCTAGCGGGGGGGGAGAGACCCAGTACTTC. This gives the protein CASSREASGGGETQYF. V usage is TRBV7-2 and J usage is TRBJ2-5, with TRBD2 matching over 12 bases. CDR1 SGHTA and CDR2 FQGNSA come from the germline V gene. V lost 5 bases to trimming and J lost 4 bases; unmatched junction nucleotides: 8. This CDR3 has 16 amino acids.